The entry below gives a single T cell receptor beta chain sequence along with its context. The antigen it recognizes is unknown. Per-base qualities were not stored, and no clone one base away is much larger. TCRbeta CDR3 regions were amplified from genomic DNA by means of the immunoSEQ Assay, a bias-controlled multiplex PCR. From the authors' description of their analysis: Within the assay, amplification of reference gene primers was used to estimate how many nucleated cells each sample contained. Sequence reads were collapsed and filtered to measure the absolute abundance of every unique TCRbeta CDR3 rearrangement. Productive Simpson clonality was computed per sample as the square root of Simpson's diversity index over productive rearrangements. Held by TCRdb, this immuneACCESS table contains in-frame sequences only and omits some clones. Under half of the omission traces to an unresolved V gene where checked; the cause of the rest is unknown. V and J calls and clone size are those listed in that table; D and trimming were worked out from the DNA. Here the sample has about 81,000 clones; around 92% occur a single time. The leading ten clones occupy 1.9% of the sample.

This entry is derived from a study of blood T cell repertoires in COVID-19 (dated by TCRdb to 2020 to 2022). Background on the whole study: Samples from collaborators originated in the United States, Italy and Spain and spanned both the acute and convalescent phases of COVID-19. The prospective study material was composed of cDNA or gDNA derived from T cells, B-cell-depleted T cells, or PBMCs. The dataset comprised deeply sampled blood TCRbeta repertoires from subjects exposed to, actively infected with, or recovered from COVID-19. The repertoires were made available in a free public database intended to serve as a resource for research on the immune response to SARS-CoV-2. The samples were drawn from two sources: the first 160 participants of the ongoing ImmuneRACE study, and 950 to 1,500 subjects contributed by 6 global collaborators. Nearly every sample came with metadata listing a de-identified subject ID, COVID-19 status, age in years and sex. Where HLA class I and class II types were available, the types were taken from metadata supplied by the sample provider, not from assay-based typing. Beyond this particular receptor, the publication reports: The amount of clinical and demographic metadata varied by source and participant and was provided uncurated.

From its cysteine to its phenylalanine, the CDR3 spans 12 amino acids. Only CDR3 DNA is held: 36 bases, read in frame from base 1. V was cut back by 4 bases and J by 9 bases, leaving a gap of 10 bases between them. In the germline V gene, CDR1 corresponds to SGHTA and CDR2 to FQGNSA. The collaborating institutions used their own protocols to collect whole blood in K2EDTA tubes. For TCRbeta analysis, collaborators shipped samples as frozen whole blood, isolated PBMCs, or DNA extracted from either of those sample types. The sequence joins TRBV7-2 to TRBJ2-1; the D gene is unclear. The specimen was peripheral blood. The sequence was obtained from a woman between 50 and 59 years old in a cohort sampled during active COVID-19. This receptor carries the CDR3 CASSSPTSEQFF. The DNA sequence reads TGTGCCAGCAGCTCCCCAACGAGTGAGCAGTTCTTC.